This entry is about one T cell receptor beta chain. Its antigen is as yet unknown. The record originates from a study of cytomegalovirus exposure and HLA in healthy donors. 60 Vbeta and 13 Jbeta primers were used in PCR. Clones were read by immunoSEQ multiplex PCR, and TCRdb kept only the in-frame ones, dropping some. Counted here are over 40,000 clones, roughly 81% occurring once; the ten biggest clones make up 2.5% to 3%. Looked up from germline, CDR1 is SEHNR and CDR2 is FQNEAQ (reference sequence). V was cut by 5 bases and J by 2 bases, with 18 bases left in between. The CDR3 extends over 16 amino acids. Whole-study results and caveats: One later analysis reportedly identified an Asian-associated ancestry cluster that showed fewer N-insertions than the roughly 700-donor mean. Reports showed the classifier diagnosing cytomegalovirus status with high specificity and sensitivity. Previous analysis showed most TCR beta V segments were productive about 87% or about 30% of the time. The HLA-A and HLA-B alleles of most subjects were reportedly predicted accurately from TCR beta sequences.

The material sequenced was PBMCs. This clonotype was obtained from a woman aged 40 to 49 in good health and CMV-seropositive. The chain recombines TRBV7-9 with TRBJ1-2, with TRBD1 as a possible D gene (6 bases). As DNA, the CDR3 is TGTGCCAGCAGCCTCTCCGGGACATATGCCAACTATGGCTACACCTTC. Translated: CASSLSGTYANYGYTF.